This T cell receptor beta chain originates from a study of T cells after yellow fever vaccination. The study, taken as a whole, reports: Abundant bulk-derived clonotypes could contaminate FACS-sorted repertoires. Post-booster reappearance was seen for most primary-vaccination clones (about 96% CD4, around 91% CD8).

TCRdb re-analysed the 5' RACE reads in MiXCR, keeping a single row per CDR3 protein. This table holds 150,000 to 200,000 distinct CDR3 sequences, 8% to 13% found once. CDR1 SGHRS and CDR2 YFSETQ come from the germline V gene. The CDR3 spans 13 residues. The V and J ends lost 4 bases and 7 bases respectively, with 13 bases between them. This clonotype turned up a few times. Its target is unknown. The sample was CD8+ T cells sorted from PBMCs, taken 15 days after the yellow fever booster vaccination. J is TRBJ2-3 and V is TRBV5-1; weak D call: TRBD1 (5 bases). The receptor's source is a man between 18 and 35 years old who received the YFV17D yellow fever vaccine. This CDR3 is CASSKPTDNTQYF. The CDR3 DNA sequence: TGCGCCAGCAGCAAACCGACAGATAATACGCAGTATTTT.